Listed below are T cell receptor beta chains from one sample, sequenced in a study of identifying expanded T cells in peripheral blood. Profiled with immunoSEQ multiplex PCR; TCRdb holds only in-frame clones, not every one. The sample has roughly 130,000 clones; 86% are singletons. The sequenced material came from blood. The receptors were sampled from a person aged 18 to 75 in good health. Both conserved end residues are part of each CDR3. The D gene is left open where the match is weak. For some rows the clone size is stated as once, few or many, or as a class when expanded; others skip it.

V: TRBV6-5; size: -; J: TRBJ2-3; D: TRBD1; CDR3: CASRGRQGAADTQYF; DNA: TGTGCCAGCAGGGGTCGACAGGGGGCTGCAGATACGCAGTATTTT
V: TRBV7-9; size: -; J: TRBJ2-1; D: -; CDR3: CASSLVQGLYNEQFF; DNA: TGTGCCAGCAGCTTAGTCCAGGGTTTATACAATGAGCAGTTCTTC
V: TRBV7-9; size: -; J: TRBJ1-5; D: -; CDR3: CASSSRGSDLGQPQHF; DNA: TGTGCCAGCAGCTCGAGGGGGTCAGATTTGGGCCAGCCCCAGCATTTT
V: TRBV5-4; size: -; J: TRBJ2-1; D: TRBD2; CDR3: CASSLEDWTRPYNEQFF; DNA: TGTGCCAGCAGCTTGGAAGATTGGACTAGGCCCTACAATGAGCAGTTCTTC
V: TRBV19; size: -; J: TRBJ1-5; D: -; CDR3: CASIPGVGQPQHF; DNA: TGTGCCAGTATTCCGGGGGTTGGGCAGCCCCAGCATTTT
V: TRBV5-4; size: -; J: TRBJ1-2; D: -; CDR3: CASSSPDFGYTF; DNA: TGTGCCAGCAGCTCGCCTGATTTTGGCTACACCTTC
V: TRBV5-4; size: -; J: TRBJ1-1; D: -; CDR3: CASSFGENTEAFF; DNA: TGTGCCAGCAGCTTTGGAGAAAACACTGAAGCTTTCTTT
V: TRBV6-5; size: -; J: TRBJ2-2; D: TRBD1; CDR3: CASSRGQGRTGELFF; DNA: TGTGCCAGCAGTCGCGGACAGGGGAGAACCGGGGAGCTGTTTTTT
V: TRBV7-3; size: -; J: TRBJ2-1; D: -; CDR3: CASSGGLPFHEQFF; DNA: TGTGCCAGCAGCGGAGGACTACCTTTCCATGAGCAGTTCTTC
V: TRBV11-2; size: -; J: TRBJ1-2; D: -; CDR3: CASSPSGGNYGYTF; DNA: TGTGCCAGCAGCCCTTCGGGGGGGAACTATGGCTACACCTTC
V: TRBV19; size: -; J: TRBJ1-1; D: -; CDR3: CASSRARSTEAFF; DNA: TGTGCCAGTAGTCGGGCCAGGAGCACTGAAGCTTTCTTT
V: TRBV5-1; size: -; J: TRBJ2-3; D: TRBD1; CDR3: CASSNRGLADTQYF; DNA: TGCGCCAGTTCGAACAGGGGGCTCGCAGATACGCAGTATTTT
V: TRBV6-5; size: -; J: TRBJ1-4; D: TRBD1; CDR3: CASSYRGRLGEKLFF; DNA: TGTGCCAGCAGTTACAGGGGGCGGCTTGGGGAAAAACTGTTTTTT
V: TRBV28; size: -; J: TRBJ2-3; D: -; CDR3: CASSLSTGVADTQYF; DNA: TGTGCCAGCAGTTTATCTACGGGGGTGGCAGATACGCAGTATTTT
V: TRBV7-7; size: -; J: TRBJ1-1; D: TRBD1; CDR3: CASSIDRGAEAFF; DNA: TGTGCCAGCAGCATAGACAGGGGGGCTGAAGCTTTCTTT
V: TRBV2; size: few; J: TRBJ1-5; D: -; CDR3: CASRLGQPQHF; DNA: TGTGCCAGCAGGTTGGGTCAGCCCCAGCATTTT
V: TRBV9; size: -; J: TRBJ2-1; D: -; CDR3: CASSNRAEVYNEQFF; DNA: TGTGCCAGCAGCAACCGGGCTGAGGTGTACAATGAGCAGTTCTTC
V: TRBV13; size: once; J: TRBJ2-1; D: TRBD2; CDR3: CASSLGLASYNEQFF; DNA: TGTGCCAGCAGCCTAGGACTAGCTTCCTACAATGAGCAGTTCTTC
V: TRBV5-6; size: -; J: TRBJ1-1; D: TRBD1; CDR3: CASSLDRVFTEAFF; DNA: TGTGCCAGCAGCTTAGACAGGGTGTTCACTGAAGCTTTCTTT
V: TRBV7-8; size: -; J: TRBJ2-7; D: -; CDR3: CASSLARYEQYF; DNA: TGTGCCAGCAGCTTAGCGCGCTACGAGCAGTACTTC
V: TRBV9; size: -; J: TRBJ1-3; D: -; CDR3: CASSVAPSEASGNTIYF; DNA: TGTGCCAGCAGCGTAGCTCCTTCCGAGGCCTCTGGAAACACCATATATTTT
V: TRBV9; size: -; J: TRBJ2-2; D: TRBD2; CDR3: CASSVRPSGGGELFF; DNA: TGTGCCAGCAGCGTAAGGCCTAGCGGGGGCGGGGAGCTGTTTTTT
V: TRBV29-1; size: -; J: TRBJ2-7; D: -; CDR3: CSAATYPAYEQYF; DNA: TGCAGCGCCGCGACTTACCCTGCCTACGAGCAGTACTTC
V: TRBV18; size: -; J: TRBJ2-7; D: TRBD1; CDR3: CASSQGTVGPYEQYF; DNA: TGTGCCAGCTCACAAGGGACAGTGGGTCCCTACGAGCAGTACTTC
V: TRBV5-1; size: -; J: TRBJ2-7; D: -; CDR3: CASSLWGRSYEQYF; DNA: TGCGCCAGCAGCTTATGGGGGCGGTCCTACGAGCAGTACTTC
V: TRBV29-1; size: -; J: TRBJ2-3; D: -; CDR3: CSTTDGTGTDTQYF; DNA: TGCAGCACAACGGACGGAACCGGGACAGATACGCAGTATTTT
V: TRBV7-9; size: -; J: TRBJ2-7; D: -; CDR3: CASIPWGEAYEQYF; DNA: TGTGCCAGCATCCCCTGGGGGGAGGCCTACGAGCAGTACTTC
V: TRBV5-4; size: once; J: TRBJ1-2; D: -; CDR3: CASSQPPGIEGNYGYTF; DNA: TGTGCCAGCAGCCAACCGCCGGGAATCGAGGGTAACTATGGCTACACCTTC
V: TRBV6-5; size: -; J: TRBJ1-5; D: TRBD1; CDR3: CATRQGGPNQPQHF; DNA: TGTGCCACCAGACAGGGGGGCCCCAATCAGCCCCAGCATTTT
V: TRBV15; size: -; J: TRBJ1-1; D: TRBD1; CDR3: CATSSTRGTGGLAFF; DNA: TGTGCCACCAGCTCCACACGCGGGACAGGGGGCCTCGCTTTCTTT
V: TRBV7-9; size: -; J: TRBJ2-5; D: -; CDR3: CASSPTEGETQYF; DNA: TGTGCCAGCAGCCCGACAGAGGGGGAGACCCAGTACTTC
V: TRBV5-4; size: -; J: TRBJ1-6; D: TRBD1; CDR3: CASSPGTGPPVDSPLHF; DNA: TGTGCCAGCAGCCCCGGGACAGGCCCACCAGTCGATTCACCCCTCCACTTT
V: TRBV6-4; size: few; J: TRBJ2-1; D: TRBD1; CDR3: CASSPRTGTNEQFF; DNA: TGTGCCAGCAGTCCAAGGACAGGGACAAATGAGCAGTTCTTC
V: TRBV6-5; size: -; J: TRBJ2-5; D: TRBD2; CDR3: CASSSPMGGEETQYF; DNA: TGTGCCAGCAGTTCCCCGATGGGGGGGGAAGAGACCCAGTACTTC
V: TRBV5-6; size: once; J: TRBJ1-5; D: -; CDR3: CASSLSGALNQPQHF; DNA: TGTGCCAGCAGCTTGTCAGGGGCCCTGAATCAGCCCCAGCATTTT
V: TRBV21-1; size: -; J: TRBJ1-2; D: -; CDR3: CASKRPGYTF; DNA: TGTGCCAGCAAAAGACCGGGATACACCTTC
V: TRBV18; size: -; J: TRBJ2-1; D: TRBD1; CDR3: CASSPSGQGNNEQFF; DNA: TGTGCCAGCTCACCGTCGGGACAGGGGAACAATGAGCAGTTCTTC
V: TRBV11-3; size: -; J: TRBJ1-1; D: -; CDR3: CASSLDGGTEAFF; DNA: TGTGCCAGCAGCTTAGATGGTGGGACAGAAGCTTTCTTT
V: TRBV15; size: once; J: TRBJ2-5; D: -; CDR3: CATSRDRRETQYF; DNA: TGTGCCACCAGCAGAGATCGACGGGAGACCCAGTACTTC
V: TRBV28; size: -; J: TRBJ1-2; D: -; CDR3: CASSERGGIDGYTF; DNA: TGTGCCAGCAGCGAAAGGGGGGGGATAGACGGCTACACCTTC
V: TRBV11-3; size: -; J: TRBJ1-4; D: -; CDR3: CASSLLVADEANEKLFF; DNA: TGTGCCAGCAGCTTATTGGTTGCCGATGAGGCCAATGAAAAACTGTTTTTT
V: TRBV18; size: -; J: TRBJ2-7; D: TRBD2; CDR3: CASSPLAGVYEQYF; DNA: TGTGCCAGCTCACCACTAGCGGGGGTCTACGAGCAGTACTTC
V: TRBV5-1; size: -; J: TRBJ1-4; D: -; CDR3: CASREQDKEKLFF; DNA: TGCGCCAGCAGGGAACAGGATAAAGAAAAACTGTTTTTT
V: TRBV4-1; size: -; J: TRBJ2-2; D: -; CDR3: CASSQETVQTGSTGELFF; DNA: TGCGCCAGCAGCCAAGAAACGGTTCAGACAGGCTCCACCGGGGAGCTGTTTTTT
V: TRBV27; size: -; J: TRBJ2-1; D: -; CDR3: CASRPGLAFDEQFF; DNA: TGTGCCAGCAGGCCGGGACTTGCCTTCGATGAGCAGTTCTTC
V: TRBV9; size: -; J: TRBJ2-3; D: TRBD1; CDR3: CASSVNRGPSTDTQYF; DNA: TGTGCCAGCAGCGTCAACAGGGGGCCTAGCACAGATACGCAGTATTTT
V: TRBV18; size: -; J: TRBJ2-1; D: -; CDR3: CASSPLADNEQFF; DNA: TGTGCCAGCTCACCCTTGGCAGACAATGAGCAGTTCTTC
V: TRBV14; size: -; J: TRBJ2-3; D: TRBD1; CDR3: CASSPRQGWADTQYF; DNA: TGTGCCAGCAGCCCCAGACAGGGTTGGGCAGATACGCAGTATTTT
V: TRBV2; size: -; J: TRBJ2-1; D: TRBD1; CDR3: CASQPTRLTGLNEQFF; DNA: TGTGCCAGCCAACCCACCAGACTGACAGGGCTTAATGAGCAGTTCTTC
V: TRBV10-2; size: -; J: TRBJ2-3; D: TRBD2; CDR3: CASSGLAGGGDTQYF; DNA: TGCGCCAGCAGCGGCCTAGCGGGGGGGGGAGATACGCAGTATTTT
V: TRBV4-1; size: -; J: TRBJ2-3; D: -; CDR3: CASRQEGTDTQYF; DNA: TGCGCCAGCAGGCAAGAGGGCACAGATACGCAGTATTTT